A selection of T cell receptor beta chains follows, all from one sample in a study of shared clonotypes between healthy human individuals. The protocol was immunoSEQ multiplex PCR, while the TCRdb copy is restricted to in-frame clones and leaves out a portion. The sample yields a few hundred thousand clones, roughly 87% seen once. The specimen sequenced was memory CD8+ T cells sorted from blood. Receptors were obtained from a man younger than 35 in good health. Each CDR3 is given without its conserved first and last residue. The order of the fields is CDR3 length, V gene, J gene, CDR3 protein.

>12|TRBV7-2|TRBJ2-1
ASSYRDWGYEQF
>12|TRBV30|TRBJ2-3
AWSVLAGGDTQY
>12|TRBV11-2|TRBJ1-4
ASSLVRGNEKLF
>12|TRBV30|TRBJ2-4
AWSVGPPSDVQY
>13|TRBV2|TRBJ2-3
ASRTSGGDPDTQY
>12|TRBV2|TRBJ2-7
ASKDQVDSYEQY
>14|TRBV2|TRBJ2-1
ASRETSGRADNEQF
>13|TRBV2|TRBJ1-6
ASKPGGPYNSPLH
>11|TRBV2|TRBJ2-7
ASSGISGQGQH
>14|TRBV7-9|TRBJ2-1
ASSPPPGQGAGEQF
>10|TRBV12-5|TRBJ2-7
ASGPMGDEQY
>13|TRBV11-2|TRBJ2-3
ASSSLAASTDTQY
>13|TRBV7-9|TRBJ2-1
ASSLLQLAYNEQF
>13|TRBV5-4|TRBJ2-5
ASSPGLAGGGTQY
>10|TRBV5-4|TRBJ2-1
ASSLRYNEQF
>14|TRBV6-5|TRBJ2-4
ASSSSGPAAKNIQY
>12|TRBV7-9|TRBJ1-2
ASSETGVDYGYT
>13|TRBV5-4|TRBJ1-4
ASSLAGQGREKLF
>13|TRBV5-4|TRBJ2-7
ASSLEDPPYHEQY
>13|TRBV27|TRBJ2-3
ASSFELAGSDTQY
>13|TRBV28|TRBJ2-1
ASNPWGQDYNEQF
>15|TRBV27|TRBJ2-7
ASSPNRRTGSKYEQY
>14|TRBV19|TRBJ1-5
ASSIDPVYSNQPQH